The entry below gives a single T cell receptor beta chain sequence along with its context. The data derive from a study of blood T cell repertoires in COVID-19. Study-level information: Material from acute and convalescent COVID-19 was sourced from the United States, Italy and Spain. The cDNA or gDNA used as material had been derived from T cells, B-cell-depleted T cells, or PBMCs.

Original processing methods: From reference gene primer amplification, estimates of nucleated cell counts were derived. Measured with immunoSEQ multiplex PCR; TCRdb has only the in-frame clones, and not every one. The DNA gave D and trimming, while V, J and clone size come from that table. The top ten hold roughly 1.9% of the sample, which has 250,000 or so clones, approximately 83% seen once. Germline V gene lookup returns CDR1 DFQATT and CDR2 SNEGSKA (reference sequence). V was clipped by 6 bases and J by 6 bases, with 8 bases between them. CDR3 length equals 11 residues. The V gene is TRBV20-1, the J gene TRBJ1-4; no clear D gene. This TCR came from a young man who had recovered from COVID-19. Sequenced: peripheral blood. The CDR3 here is CSAPAYEKLFF. The CDR3 region has the DNA TGCAGTGCGCCAGCGTATGAAAAACTGTTTTTT.